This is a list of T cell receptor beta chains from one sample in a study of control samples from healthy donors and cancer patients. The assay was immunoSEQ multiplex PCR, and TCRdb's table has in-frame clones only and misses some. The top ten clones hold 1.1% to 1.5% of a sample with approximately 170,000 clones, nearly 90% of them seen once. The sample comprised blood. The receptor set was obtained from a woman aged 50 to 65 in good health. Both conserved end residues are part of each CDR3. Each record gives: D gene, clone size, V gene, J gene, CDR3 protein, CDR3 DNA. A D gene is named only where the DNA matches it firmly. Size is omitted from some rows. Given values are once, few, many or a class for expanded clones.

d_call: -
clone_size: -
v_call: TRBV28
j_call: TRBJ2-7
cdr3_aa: CASTKTASYEQYF
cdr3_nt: TGTGCCAGTACTAAAACAGCTTCCTACGAGCAGTACTTC

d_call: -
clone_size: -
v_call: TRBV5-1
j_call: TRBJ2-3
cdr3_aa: CASSQGYLTDTQYF
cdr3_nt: TGCGCCAGCAGCCAGGGATATCTCACAGATACGCAGTATTTT

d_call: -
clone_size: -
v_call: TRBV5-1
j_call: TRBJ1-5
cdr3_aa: CASSPWGEGSQPQHF
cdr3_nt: TGCGCCAGCAGCCCCTGGGGGGAGGGGAGTCAGCCCCAGCATTTT

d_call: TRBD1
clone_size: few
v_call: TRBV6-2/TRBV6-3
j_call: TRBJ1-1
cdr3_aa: CASSYTGGATEAFF
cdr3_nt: TGTGCCAGCAGTTACACAGGGGGTGCCACTGAAGCTTTCTTT

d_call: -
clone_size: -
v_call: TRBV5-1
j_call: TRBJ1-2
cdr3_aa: CASSQLGNYGYTF
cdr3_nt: TGCGCCAGCAGCCAACTAGGGAACTATGGCTACACCTTC

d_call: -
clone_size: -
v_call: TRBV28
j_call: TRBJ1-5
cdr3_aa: CASSPRAGSQPQHF
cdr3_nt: TGTGCCAGCAGCCCCCGGGCCGGGAGTCAGCCCCAGCATTTT

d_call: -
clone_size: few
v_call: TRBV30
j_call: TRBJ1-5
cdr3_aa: CAWRKGPGQPQHF
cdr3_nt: TGTGCCTGGAGAAAGGGCCCAGGTCAGCCCCAGCATTTT

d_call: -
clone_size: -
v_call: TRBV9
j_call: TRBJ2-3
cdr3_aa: CASSVGRGGPDTQYF
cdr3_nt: TGTGCCAGCAGCGTAGGGAGGGGGGGACCAGATACGCAGTATTTT

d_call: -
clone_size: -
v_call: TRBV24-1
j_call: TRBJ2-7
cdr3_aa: CATSLKDEQYF
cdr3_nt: TGTGCCACCAGTCTTAAGGACGAGCAGTACTTC

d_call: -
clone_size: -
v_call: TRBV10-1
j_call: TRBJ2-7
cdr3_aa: CASSESQQGRYEQYF
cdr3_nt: TGCGCCAGCAGTGAGTCTCAACAGGGCCGCTACGAGCAGTACTTC

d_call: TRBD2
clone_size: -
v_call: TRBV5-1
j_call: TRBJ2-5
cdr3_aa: CASSLSFGLSLGTRGETQYF
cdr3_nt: TGCGCCAGCAGCTTAAGCTTTGGCCTCTCACTGGGGACTAGGGGAGAGACCCAGTACTTC

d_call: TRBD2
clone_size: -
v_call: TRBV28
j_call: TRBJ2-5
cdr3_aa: CASRPGLQETQYF
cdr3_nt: TGTGCCAGCAGGCCGGGACTACAAGAGACCCAGTACTTC

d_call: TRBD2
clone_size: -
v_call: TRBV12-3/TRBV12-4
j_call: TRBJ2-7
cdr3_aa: CASEAGAYEQYF
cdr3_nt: TGTGCCAGCGAGGCGGGGGCCTACGAGCAGTACTTC

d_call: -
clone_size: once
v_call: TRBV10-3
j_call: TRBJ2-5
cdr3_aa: CAISGDRLQETQYF
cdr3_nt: TGTGCCATCAGTGGCGACAGGCTACAAGAGACCCAGTACTTC

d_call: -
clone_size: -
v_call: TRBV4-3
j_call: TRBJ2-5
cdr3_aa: CASSQDLRETQYF
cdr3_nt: TGCGCCAGCAGCCAAGATCTGCGGGAGACCCAGTACTTC

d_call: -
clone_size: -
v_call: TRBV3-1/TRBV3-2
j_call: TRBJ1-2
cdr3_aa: CASSQPANYGYTF
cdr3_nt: TGTGCCAGCAGCCAACCGGCTAACTATGGCTACACCTTC

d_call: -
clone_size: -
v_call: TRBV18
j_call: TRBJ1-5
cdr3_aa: CASSDDRNQPQHF
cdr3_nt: TGTGCCAGCTCAGACGACAGGAATCAGCCCCAGCATTTT

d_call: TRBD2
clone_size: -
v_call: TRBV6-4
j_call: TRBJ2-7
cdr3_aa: CASSDTPLEAGGGEQYF
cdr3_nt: TGTGCCAGCAGTGACACCCCCCTAGAAGCGGGAGGAGGCGAGCAGTACTTC

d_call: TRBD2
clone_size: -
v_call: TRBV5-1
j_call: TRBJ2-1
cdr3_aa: CASSAAGAPNEQFF
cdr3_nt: TGCGCCAGCAGTGCAGCGGGGGCCCCCAATGAGCAGTTCTTC

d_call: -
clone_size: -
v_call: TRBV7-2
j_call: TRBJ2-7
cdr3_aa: CASSSAYEQYF
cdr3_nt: TGTGCCAGCAGTTCAGCCTACGAGCAGTACTTC